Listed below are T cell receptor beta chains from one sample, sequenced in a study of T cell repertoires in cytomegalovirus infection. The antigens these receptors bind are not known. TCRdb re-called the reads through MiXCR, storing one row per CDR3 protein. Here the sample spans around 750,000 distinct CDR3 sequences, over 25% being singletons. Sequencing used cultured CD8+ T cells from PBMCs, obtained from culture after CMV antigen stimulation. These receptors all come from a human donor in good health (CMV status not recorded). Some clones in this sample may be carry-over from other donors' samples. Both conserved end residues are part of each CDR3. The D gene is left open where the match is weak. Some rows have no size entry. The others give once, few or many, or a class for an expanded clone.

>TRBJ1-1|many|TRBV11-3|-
TGTGCCAGCAGCCCGGGACGGCACACTGAAGCTTTCTTT
CASSPGRHTEAFF
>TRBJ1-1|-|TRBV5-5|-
TGTGCCAGCAGCCCCTCCGAGGTCGCCATGAACACTGAAGCTTTCTTT
CASSPSEVAMNTEAFF
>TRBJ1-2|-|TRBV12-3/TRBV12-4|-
TGTGCCAGCAGTTTGCCCAGCTTCTATGGCTACACCTTC
CASSLPSFYGYTF
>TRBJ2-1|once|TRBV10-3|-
TGTGCCATCAGTGAGGGACAGGAGCAGTTCTTC
CAISEGQEQFF
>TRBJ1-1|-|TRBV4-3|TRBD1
TGCGCCAGCAGCCAAGACGGGACAGGGGGGATAGGAGCTTTCTTT
CASSQDGTGGIGAFF
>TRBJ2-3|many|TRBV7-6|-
TGTGCCAGCAGCTTAGAGGACCCGACAGTCGATACGCAGTATTTT
CASSLEDPTVDTQYF
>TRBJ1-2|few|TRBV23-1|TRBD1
TGCGCCAGCAGTCAAGCTGGTTTACAGGGGGACGCTAACTATGGCTACACCTTC
CASSQAGLQGDANYGYTF
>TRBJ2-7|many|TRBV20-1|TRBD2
TGCAGTGCTAGACCCTTAGCGGGGGAGAGCTCCTACGAGCAGTACTTC
CSARPLAGESSYEQYF
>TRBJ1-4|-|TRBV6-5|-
TGTGCCAGCAGCCCACACGGGGTTGAAAAACTGTTTTTT
CASSPHGVEKLFF
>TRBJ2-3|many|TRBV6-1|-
TGTGCCAGCAGCTCTGGGGGTCTAGCGGATACGCAGTATTTT
CASSSGGLADTQYF
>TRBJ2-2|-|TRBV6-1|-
TGTGCCAGCAGCCCCTCGGGTCTAGACACCGGGGAGCTGTTTTTT
CASSPSGLDTGELFF
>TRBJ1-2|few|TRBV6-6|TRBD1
TGTGCCAGCAGAACCGACAGGGGAATCTATGGCTACACCTTC
CASRTDRGIYGYTF
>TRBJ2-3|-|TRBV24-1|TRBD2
TGTGCCACCAGTGATCCCCGGCGGGAGAGCACAGATACGCAGTATTTT
CATSDPRRESTDTQYF
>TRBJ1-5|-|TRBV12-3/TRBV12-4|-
TGTGCCAGCAGTTTAGAAGTGGGCAAAGCAAATCAGCCCCAGCATTTT
CASSLEVGKANQPQHF
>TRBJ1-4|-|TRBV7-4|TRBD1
TGTGCCAGCAGCCCTCCGCTCGGGACAGGGCAAGAAAAACTGTTTTTT
CASSPPLGTGQEKLFF
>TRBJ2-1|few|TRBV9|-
TGTGCCAGCAGCGTAGTCCTAGGGGGGACACCGTACAATGAGCAGTTCTTC
CASSVVLGGTPYNEQFF
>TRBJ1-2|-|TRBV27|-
TGTGCCAGCAGTCTTACAGTCAGGGGCATAAATAACTATGGCTACACCTTC
CASSLTVRGINNYGYTF
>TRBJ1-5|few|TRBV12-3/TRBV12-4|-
TGTGCCAGCGGCGCAGGTCAGGGACAGCCCCAGCATTTT
CASGAGQGQPQHF
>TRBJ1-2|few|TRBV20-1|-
TGCAGTGCTAGAAGGTCGCAGGTCAACTATGGCTACACCTTC
CSARRSQVNYGYTF
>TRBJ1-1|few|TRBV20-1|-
TGCAGTGCTAGAGTCGCCCGGGACAAATCTATGAACACTGAAGCTTTCTTT
CSARVARDKSMNTEAFF
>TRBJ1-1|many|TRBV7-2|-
TGTGCCAGCAGCAAGGGACGGATGAACACTGAAGCTTTCTTT
CASSKGRMNTEAFF
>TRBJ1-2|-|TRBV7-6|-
TGTGCCAGCAGCAACCTAATACGACAGACCTATGGCTACACCTTC
CASSNLIRQTYGYTF
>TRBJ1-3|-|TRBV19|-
TGTGCCAGTAGTATCCAGGCCTTGAATGGAAACACCATATATTTT
CASSIQALNGNTIYF
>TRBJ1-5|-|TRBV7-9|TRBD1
TGTGCCAGCATCTCCGGGACAGCCTACTTTAGCAATCAGCCCCAGCATTTT
CASISGTAYFSNQPQHF
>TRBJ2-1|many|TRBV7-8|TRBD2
TGTGCCAGCAGCCCACGAACCGGGGGGGGTCTCGCCTACAATGAGCAGTTCTTC
CASSPRTGGGLAYNEQFF
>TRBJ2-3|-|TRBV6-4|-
TGTGCCAGCAGTGACACGACAGATACGCAGTATTTT
CASSDTTDTQYF
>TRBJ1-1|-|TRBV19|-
TGTGCCAGTATCCAAGGAATGGGGACTGAAGCTTTCTTT
CASIQGMGTEAFF
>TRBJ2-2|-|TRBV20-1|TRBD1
TGCAGTGCGCCACGACAGGGCGTGAGGACCGGGGAGCTGTTTTTT
CSAPRQGVRTGELFF
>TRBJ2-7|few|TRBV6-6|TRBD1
TGTGCCAGCAGTTACCCCCTCCGTCAGGGGGCAATTTCCTACGAGCAGTACTTC
CASSYPLRQGAISYEQYF
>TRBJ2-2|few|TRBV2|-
TGTGCCAGCAGTGAATTTTTCGGGGAGCTGTTTTTT
CASSEFFGELFF
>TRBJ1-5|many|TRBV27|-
TGTGCCAGCAGTTTGTTTAGCAATCAGCCCCAGCATTTT
CASSLFSNQPQHF
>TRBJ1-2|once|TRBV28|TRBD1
TGTGCCAGCAGTCCGCTCCGGGACAGGGACTATGGCTACACCTTC
CASSPLRDRDYGYTF
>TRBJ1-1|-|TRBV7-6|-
TGTGCCAGCAGGGCAGGGGCGAACACTGAAGCTTTCTTT
CASRAGANTEAFF
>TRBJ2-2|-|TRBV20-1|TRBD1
TGCAGTGCTAGATCTGGGACAGGGAATCCCGGGGAGCTGTTTTTT
CSARSGTGNPGELFF
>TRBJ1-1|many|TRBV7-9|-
TGTGCCAGCAGCGACACAGGGCAGAACACTGAAGCTTTCTTT
CASSDTGQNTEAFF
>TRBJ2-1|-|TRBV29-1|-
TGCAGCGTTGACGGGGCCAGGTCCTACAATGAGCAGTTCTTC
CSVDGARSYNEQFF
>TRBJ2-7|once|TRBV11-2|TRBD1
TGTGCCAGCAGCTCCCCGACACAGGGGGCGTACGGAGCGACCTACGAGCAGTACTTC
CASSSPTQGAYGATYEQYF